What follows describes a single TCR beta chain. The data were taken from a study of control samples from healthy donors and cancer patients. The data were produced by immunoSEQ multiplex PCR, yet TCRdb's version contains in-frame clones alone and is incomplete. Among approximately 190,000 clones listed, over 80% were seen once. Trimming shortened V by 4 bases and J by 5 bases, and 9 bases separated the two germline ends. From germline, CDR1 is SNHLY and CDR2 FYNNEI. CDR3 size: 14 residues. The sample taken for sequencing was blood. The sequence derives from a man aged 25-45 years in good health. This chain connects TRBV2 to TRBJ1-6, with D hard to call. This CDR3 reads CASSVLSDNSPLHF. The CDR3, as DNA: TGTGCCAGCAGTGTTTTGTCAGATAATTCACCCCTCCACTTT.